The source of this T cell receptor (beta chain) is a study of blood T cell repertoires in COVID-19. Overall study: COVID-19 samples from acute and convalescent phases originated in the United States, Italy and Spain. PBMCs, B-cell-depleted T cells, or T cells were the source of the cDNA or gDNA that made up the material.

Original processing notes: Reference gene primer amplification gave nucleated cell count estimates. The protocol was immunoSEQ multiplex PCR, while the TCRdb copy is restricted to in-frame clones and leaves out a portion. V, J and clone size are those of that table, while D and trimming were read from the DNA. The sample comprises about 76,000 clones, roughly 85% of which are singletons, and over 9.5% rests with the top ten. Seattle patients were enrolled during active infection and followed longitudinally. With V trimmed by 4 bases and J by 2 bases, 2 bases remained unmatched. The CDR3 is made up of 14 amino acids. The germline V gene encodes CDR1 MGHRA and CDR2 YSYEKL.

The sample consisted of peripheral blood. The sequence came from a man in his 60s with COVID-19, enrolled during active disease. The chain employs TRBV4-1 and TRBJ1-1; 9 bases map to TRBD1. The CDR3 sequence: CASSPGQGNTEAFF. The CDR3 DNA reads as TGCGCCAGCAGCCCGGGACAGGGCAACACTGAAGCTTTCTTT.